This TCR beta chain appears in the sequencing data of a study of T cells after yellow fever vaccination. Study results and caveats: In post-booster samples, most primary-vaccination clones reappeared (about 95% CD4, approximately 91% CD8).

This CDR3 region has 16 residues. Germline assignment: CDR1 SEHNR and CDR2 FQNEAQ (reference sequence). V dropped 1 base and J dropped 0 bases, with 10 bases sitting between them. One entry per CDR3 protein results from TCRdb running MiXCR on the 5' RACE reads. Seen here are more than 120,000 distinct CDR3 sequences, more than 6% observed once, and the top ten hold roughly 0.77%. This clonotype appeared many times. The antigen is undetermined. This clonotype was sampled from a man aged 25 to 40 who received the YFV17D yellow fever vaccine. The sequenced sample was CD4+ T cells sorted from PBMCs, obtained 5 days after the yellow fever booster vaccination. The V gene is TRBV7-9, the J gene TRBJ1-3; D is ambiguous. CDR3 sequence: CASSLGHGVSGNTIYF. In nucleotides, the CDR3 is TGTGCCAGCAGCTTAGGTCATGGGGTCTCTGGAAACACCATATATTTT.